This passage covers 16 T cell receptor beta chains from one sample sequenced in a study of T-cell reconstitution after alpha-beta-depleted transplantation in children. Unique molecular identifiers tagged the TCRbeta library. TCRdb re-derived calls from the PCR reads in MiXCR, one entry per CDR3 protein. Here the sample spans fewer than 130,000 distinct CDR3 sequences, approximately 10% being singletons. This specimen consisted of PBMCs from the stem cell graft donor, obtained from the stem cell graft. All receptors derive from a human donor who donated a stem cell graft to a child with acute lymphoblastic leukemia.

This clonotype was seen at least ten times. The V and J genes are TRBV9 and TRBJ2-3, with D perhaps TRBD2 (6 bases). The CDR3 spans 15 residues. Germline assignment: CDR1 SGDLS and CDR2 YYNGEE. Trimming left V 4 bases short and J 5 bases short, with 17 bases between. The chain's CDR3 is CASSLPRQGGDTQYF. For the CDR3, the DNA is TGTGCCAGCAGCCTCCCGAGGCAGGGAGGAGATACGCAGTATTTT.

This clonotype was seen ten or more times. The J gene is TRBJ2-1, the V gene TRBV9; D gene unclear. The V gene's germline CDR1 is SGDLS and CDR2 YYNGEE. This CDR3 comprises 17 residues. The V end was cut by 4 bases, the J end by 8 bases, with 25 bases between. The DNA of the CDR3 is TGTGCCAGCAGCCCAAGCCGGCTAGGGTCCAGATACGATGAGCAGTTCTTC. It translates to CASSPSRLGSRYDEQFF.

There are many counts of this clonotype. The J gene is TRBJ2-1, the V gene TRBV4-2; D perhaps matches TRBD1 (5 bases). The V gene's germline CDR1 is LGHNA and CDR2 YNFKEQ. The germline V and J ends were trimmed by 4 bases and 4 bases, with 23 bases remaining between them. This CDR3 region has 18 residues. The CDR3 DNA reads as TGTGCCAGCAGCCCGTTGACAGACCTTATAAACAGGTACAATGAGCAGTTCTTC. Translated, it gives CASSPLTDLINRYNEQFF.

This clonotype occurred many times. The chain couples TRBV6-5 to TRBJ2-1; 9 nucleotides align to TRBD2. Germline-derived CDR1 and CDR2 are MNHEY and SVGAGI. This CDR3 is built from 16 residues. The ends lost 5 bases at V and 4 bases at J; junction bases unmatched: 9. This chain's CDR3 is CASSQPLAGLYNEQFF. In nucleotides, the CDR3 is TGTGCCAGCAGTCAGCCTCTAGCGGGACTGTACAATGAGCAGTTCTTC.

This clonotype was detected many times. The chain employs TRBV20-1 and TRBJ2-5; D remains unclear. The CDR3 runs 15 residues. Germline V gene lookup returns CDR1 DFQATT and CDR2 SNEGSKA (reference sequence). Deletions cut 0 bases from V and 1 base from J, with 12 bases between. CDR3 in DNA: TGCAGTGCTAGAGATACCCGAGGCCTCCAAGAGACCCAGTACTTC. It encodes CSARDTRGLQETQYF.

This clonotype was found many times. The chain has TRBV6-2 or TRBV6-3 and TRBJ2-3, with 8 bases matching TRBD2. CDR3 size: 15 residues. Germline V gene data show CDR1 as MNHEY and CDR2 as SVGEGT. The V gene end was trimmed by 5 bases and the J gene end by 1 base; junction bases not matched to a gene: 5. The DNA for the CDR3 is TGTGCCAGCAGTCGCGGGGGGCATGGCACAGATACGCAGTATTTT. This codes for CASSRGGHGTDTQYF.

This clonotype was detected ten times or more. CDR3 nucleotides: TGTGCCAGCAGCTTAGAGGGTACCGGGCTAGAGACCCAGTACTTC. It specifies CASSLEGTGLETQYF. The chain employs TRBV7-2 and TRBJ2-5; D not resolved. Trimming removed 1 base from V and 4 bases from J, with 13 bases in between. Per the germline V gene, CDR1 is SGHTA and CDR2 is FQGNSA. The CDR3 covers 15 residues.

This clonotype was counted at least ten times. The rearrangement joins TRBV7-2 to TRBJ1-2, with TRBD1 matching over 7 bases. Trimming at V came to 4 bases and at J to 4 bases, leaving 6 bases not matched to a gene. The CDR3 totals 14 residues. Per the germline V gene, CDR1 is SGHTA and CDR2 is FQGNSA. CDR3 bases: TGTGCCAGCAGCTCCTCCGGGACAGCCTATGGCTACACCTTC. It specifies CASSSSGTAYGYTF.

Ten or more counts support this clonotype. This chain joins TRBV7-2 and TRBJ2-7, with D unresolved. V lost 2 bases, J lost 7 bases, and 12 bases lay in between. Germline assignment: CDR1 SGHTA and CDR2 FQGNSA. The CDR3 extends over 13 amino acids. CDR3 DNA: TGTGCCAGCAGCTTACCCCCCTTGGAAGAGCAGTACTTC. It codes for CASSLPPLEEQYF. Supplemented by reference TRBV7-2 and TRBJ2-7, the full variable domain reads GAGVSQSPSNKVTEKGKDVELRCDPISGHTALYWYRQSLGQGLEFLIYFQGNSAPDKSGLPSDRFSAERTGGSVSTLTIQRTQQEDSAVYLCASSLPPLEEQYFGPGTRLTVT.

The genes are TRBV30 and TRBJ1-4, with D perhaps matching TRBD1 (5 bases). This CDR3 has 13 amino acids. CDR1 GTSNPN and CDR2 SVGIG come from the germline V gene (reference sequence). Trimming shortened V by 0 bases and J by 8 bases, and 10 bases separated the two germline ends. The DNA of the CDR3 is TGTGCCTGGAGTGTCCAGGGTTGGGAAAAACTGTTTTTT. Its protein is CAWSVQGWEKLFF. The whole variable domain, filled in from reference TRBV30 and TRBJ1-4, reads SQTIHQWPATLVQPVGSPLSLECTVEGTSNPNLYWYRQAAGRGLQLLFYSVGIGQISSEVPQNLSASRPQDRQFILSSKKLLLSDSGFYLCAWSVQGWEKLFFGSGTQLSVL.

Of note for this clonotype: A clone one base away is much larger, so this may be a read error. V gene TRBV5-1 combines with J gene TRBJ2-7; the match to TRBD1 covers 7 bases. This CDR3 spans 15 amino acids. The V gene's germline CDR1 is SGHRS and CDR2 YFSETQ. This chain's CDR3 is CASSLAGTATYEHYF. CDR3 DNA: TGCGCCAGCAGCTTGGCCGGGACAGCTACCTACGAGCACTACTTC.

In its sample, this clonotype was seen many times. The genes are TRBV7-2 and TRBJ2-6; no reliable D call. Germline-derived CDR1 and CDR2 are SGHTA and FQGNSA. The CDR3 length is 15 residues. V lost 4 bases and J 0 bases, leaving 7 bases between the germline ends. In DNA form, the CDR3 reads TGTGCCAGCAGCTCTGGGTTCTCTGGGGCCAACGTCCTGACTTTC. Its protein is CASSSGFSGANVLTF. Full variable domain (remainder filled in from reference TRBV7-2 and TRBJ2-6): GAGVSQSPSNKVTEKGKDVELRCDPISGHTALYWYRQSLGQGLEFLIYFQGNSAPDKSGLPSDRFSAERTGGSVSTLTIQRTQQEDSAVYLCASSSGFSGANVLTFGAGSRLTVL.

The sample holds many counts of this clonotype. CDR3 sequence (DNA): TGTGCCAGCAGCTTTAGGACCCACGAATTATCTAACTATGGCTACACCTTC. As protein: CASSFRTHELSNYGYTF. This chain connects TRBV7-9 to TRBJ1-2, with unresolved D. V lost 3 bases, J lost 0 bases, and 17 bases lay in between. The CDR3 covers 17 residues. The germline V gene has CDR1 SEHNR and CDR2 FQNEAQ (reference sequence).

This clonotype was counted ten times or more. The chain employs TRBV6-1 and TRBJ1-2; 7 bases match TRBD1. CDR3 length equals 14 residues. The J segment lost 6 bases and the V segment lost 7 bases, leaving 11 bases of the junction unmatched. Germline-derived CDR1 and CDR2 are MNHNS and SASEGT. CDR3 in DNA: TGTGCCAGCACCCAGGGGAGGGGGCTCGATGGCTACACCTTC. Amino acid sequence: CASTQGRGLDGYTF.

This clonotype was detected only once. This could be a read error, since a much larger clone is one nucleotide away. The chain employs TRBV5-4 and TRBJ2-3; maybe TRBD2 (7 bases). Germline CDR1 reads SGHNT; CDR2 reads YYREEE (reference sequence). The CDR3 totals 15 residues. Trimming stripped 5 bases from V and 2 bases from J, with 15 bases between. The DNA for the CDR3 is TGTGCCAGCAGTGTGGGGGGGCCCCTCACAGATACGCAGTATTTT. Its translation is CASSVGGPLTDTQYF.

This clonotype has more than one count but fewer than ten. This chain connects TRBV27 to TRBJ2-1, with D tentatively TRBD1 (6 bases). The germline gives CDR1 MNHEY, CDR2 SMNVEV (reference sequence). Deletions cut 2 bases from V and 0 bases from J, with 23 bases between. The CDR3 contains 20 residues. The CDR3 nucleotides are TGTGCCAGCAGTTTACTGGCTGGGCAGGGGCTATGGAGCTCCTACAATGAGCAGTTCTTC. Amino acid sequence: CASSLLAGQGLWSSYNEQFF.